One and the same sample provided the 31 T cell receptor beta chains below, sequenced in a study of T cell responses to AZD1222 COVID-19 vaccine. Profiling relied on immunoSEQ multiplex PCR, and the TCRdb table lists in-frame clones only, not all of them. The top ten clones hold over 8% of a sample with 110,000 to 150,000 clones, about 93% of them seen once. Sequenced material: peripheral blood, taken on day 0 of AZD1222 vaccination. Receptors originate from an adult in good health.

This clone is a singleton in its sample. The rearrangement joins TRBV18 to TRBJ1-1; D not certain. V lost 4 bases and J lost 2, with 8 bases in between. The CDR3 runs to 13 residues. Germline lookup yields CDR1 KGHSH and CDR2 LQKENI. CDR3 loop: CASSLTVNTEAFF. The CDR3 DNA sequence: TGTGCCAGCTCACTCACAGTTAACACTGAAGCTTTCTTT.

Many counts were recorded for this clone. DNA for the CDR3: TGTGCCAGCAGTAAAGGGGAGTTGGAGACCGGGGAGCTGTTTTTT. This encodes CASSKGELETGELFF. The chain combines TRBV28 with TRBJ2-2; D possibly matches TRBD1 or TRBD2 (5 bases each). Trimming took off 5 bases at V and 5 bases at J, with 15 bases between the two ends. Germline V gives CDR1 MDHEN, CDR2 SYDVKM. The CDR3 runs 15 residues.

This chain connects TRBV19 to TRBJ2-7; the D gene is possibly TRBD1 (5 bases). This CDR3 comprises 13 residues. Germline V gene data show CDR1 as LNHDA and CDR2 as SQIVND (reference sequence). The ends were cut back, 2 bases at V and 4 bases at J, with 9 bases in the middle. CDR3 sequence (DNA): TGTGCCAGTAGTATACGTGCAGGGTACGAGCAGTACTTC. Amino acid sequence: CASSIRAGYEQYF.

The chain couples TRBV6-5 to TRBJ2-5, with D unresolved. CDR3 size: 13 residues. The germline V and J ends were trimmed by 6 bases and 3 bases, with 11 bases remaining between them. The germline gives CDR1 MNHEY, CDR2 SVGAGI. The CDR3: CASRTPGEETQYF. For the CDR3, the DNA is TGTGCCAGCAGGACTCCCGGAGAAGAGACCCAGTACTTC.

The rearrangement links TRBV29-1 to TRBJ1-2, with D tentatively TRBD1 (5 bases). Germline V CDR1 and CDR2: SQVTM, ANQGSEA. This CDR3 is 14 amino acids long. V was trimmed by 0 bases and J by 3 bases, leaving 11 bases between them. The CDR3 DNA follows: TGCAGCGTTGAAGATCCGACAGACGACTATGGCTACACCTTC. It is translated as CSVEDPTDDYGYTF.

Worth noting for this clone: Different DNA sequences within this sample yield the same CDR3. The V call is TRBV12-3 or TRBV12-4, the J call TRBJ1-2; D gene uncertain. CDR3 length: 12 residues. V was trimmed by 1 base and J by 6 bases, leaving 6 bases between them. CDR3 protein: CASSLGGDGYTF. The CDR3 coding sequence is TGTGCCAGCAGTTTAGGCGGGGATGGCTACACCTTC.

The rearrangement uses TRBV30 and TRBJ1-2, with D tentatively TRBD1 (6 bases). The CDR3 length is 13 residues. In germline, CDR1 is GTSNPN, CDR2 SVGIG (reference sequence). Trimming stripped 4 bases from V and 8 bases from J, with 17 bases between. The CDR3 region is CAWNLGARGGYTF. In DNA, the CDR3 is TGTGCCTGGAACTTGGGGGCGCGGGGCGGCTACACCTTC.

This chain joins TRBV4-1 and TRBJ2-1, with D unclear. Trimming cost V 2 bases and J 3 bases, with 11 bases left between them. The CDR3 extends over 15 amino acids. In germline, CDR1 is MGHRA, CDR2 YSYEKL. CDR3 protein: CASSQPLPSYNEQFF. The CDR3 coding sequence is TGCGCCAGCAGCCAACCTTTGCCTAGCTACAATGAGCAGTTCTTC.

Comments on this clone: Other nucleotide sequences from this sample produce the same CDR3. The rearrangement links TRBV19 to TRBJ1-5; D is uncertain. Germline assignment: CDR1 LNHDA and CDR2 SQIVND (reference sequence). Trimming stripped 1 base from V and 1 base from J, with 5 bases between. The CDR3 covers 14 residues. For the CDR3, the DNA is TGTGCCAGTAGTATAGGAGGGAGCAATCAGCCCCAGCATTTT. Encoded protein: CASSIGGSNQPQHF.

J is TRBJ1-5 and V is TRBV19, with D unresolved. Germline CDR1 LNHDA, CDR2 SQIVND (reference sequence). V lost 5 bases to trimming and J lost 9 bases, with 17 bases between them. The CDR3 runs to 14 residues. The CDR3 nucleotides are TGTGCCAGTAGTCCCGGTCCCGGGGAAAGGCCCCAGCATTTT. This codes for CASSPGPGERPQHF.

The V and J genes are TRBV30 and TRBJ1-6, with D tentatively TRBD1 (5 bases). From germline, CDR1 is GTSNPN and CDR2 SVGIG (reference sequence). This CDR3 is built from 14 residues. The ends were cut back, 3 bases at V and 9 bases at J, with 15 bases in the middle. In DNA form, the CDR3 reads TGTGCCTGGAGCATTGTCCAGGGAGGTTCACCCCTCCACTTT. It encodes CAWSIVQGGSPLHF.

V usage is TRBV2 and J usage is TRBJ2-1, with D tentatively TRBD1 (5 bases). Germline CDR1 is SNHLY and CDR2 is FYNNEI. Deletions cut 2 bases from V and 0 bases from J, with 8 bases between. The CDR3 runs to 15 residues. The CDR3 region is CASSEQGSSYNEQFF. The CDR3 DNA is TGTGCCAGCAGTGAACAGGGTAGCTCCTACAATGAGCAGTTCTTC.

The chain has TRBV7-2 and TRBJ1-2; D gene ambiguous. Trimming removed 5 bases from V and 6 bases from J, with 13 bases in between. Germline lookup yields CDR1 SGHTA and CDR2 FQGNSA. The CDR3 is 13 amino acids. The CDR3 protein is CASSTTGFNGYTF. DNA of the CDR3: TGTGCCAGCAGCACTACGGGTTTTAATGGCTACACCTTC.

The chain carries TRBV5-1 and TRBJ1-2; possible D gene TRBD1, 5 bases. The CDR3 is 13 amino acids. Germline V gives CDR1 SGHRS, CDR2 YFSETQ. Trimming left V 1 base short and J 6 bases short, with 10 bases between. CDR3 region: CASSLTQGHGYTF. In DNA, the CDR3 is TGCGCCAGCAGCTTGACGCAGGGTCATGGCTACACCTTC.

The gene calls are TRBV27 and TRBJ2-6, with TRBD1 matching over 9 bases. J lost 0 bases, V lost 5 bases, and 8 bases had no gene match. CDR3 size: 18 residues. Germline CDR1 is MNHEY and CDR2 is SMNVEV (reference sequence). For the CDR3, the DNA is TGTGCCAGCAGTCCTTGGACAGGGGTTACCTCTGGGGCCAACGTCCTGACTTTC. The encoded protein is CASSPWTGVTSGANVLTF.

The chain uses TRBV5-1 and TRBJ2-5; maybe TRBD2 (7 bases). This CDR3 is built from 15 residues. Germline CDR1 reads SGHRS; CDR2 reads YFSETQ. Deletions cut 3 bases from V and 5 bases from J, with 17 bases between. CDR3 sequence: CASSSRGAPGETQYF. The CDR3 DNA is TGCGCCAGCAGCTCCCGGGGGGCCCCAGGGGAGACCCAGTACTTC.

The J gene is TRBJ2-7, the V gene TRBV5-6, with D perhaps matching TRBD2 (6 bases). Deletions cut 4 bases from V and 3 bases from J, with 20 bases between. Germline CDR1 is SGHDT and CDR2 is YYEEEE. The CDR3 is made up of 16 amino acids. The CDR3 here is CASSAAGRVNHYEQYF. Here the CDR3 DNA reads TGTGCCAGCAGCGCCGCGGGACGAGTCAATCACTACGAGCAGTACTTC.

CDR3: CASSGSSLAYEQYF. DNA for the CDR3: TGTGCCAGCAGCGGTTCTTCGTTGGCCTACGAGCAGTACTTC. The V call is TRBV7-8, the J call TRBJ2-7; D not certain. The germline V gene encodes CDR1 SGHVS and CDR2 FQNEAQ. V was pared by 5 bases and J by 2 bases, with 13 bases between. The CDR3 is made up of 14 amino acids.

V gene TRBV5-6 combines with J gene TRBJ2-2; 9 bases map to TRBD2. The CDR3 loop spans 17 amino acids. The J segment lost 0 bases and the V segment lost 5 bases, leaving 8 bases of the junction unmatched. The germline gives CDR1 SGHDT, CDR2 YYEEEE. DNA for the CDR3: TGTGCCAGCAGTCTGTTAGCGGGGGCCGCGAACACCGGGGAGCTGTTTTTT. Its protein is CASSLLAGAANTGELFF.

The V call is TRBV12-3 or TRBV12-4, the J call TRBJ1-1, with a tentative D call TRBD1 (5 bases). The CDR3 runs to 12 residues. V was trimmed by 5 bases and J by 3 bases, leaving 7 bases between them. Written as DNA, the CDR3 is TGTGCCAGCAGTAGGGGCGACACTGAAGCTTTCTTT. Amino acids: CASSRGDTEAFF.

This chain uses TRBV6-1 with TRBJ2-7, with D perhaps TRBD1 or TRBD2 (7 bases each). V was clipped by 0 bases and J by 3 bases, with 12 bases between them. Germline V gene sequence: CDR1 MNHNS, CDR2 SASEGT. The CDR3 spans 15 residues. The CDR3 region has the DNA TGTGCCAGCAGTGAAGCGGCAGGGGGGGACTACGAGCAGTACTTC. As protein: CASSEAAGGDYEQYF.

The chain is built from TRBV28 and TRBJ1-3, with D unresolved. V lost 6 bases and J 4 bases, leaving 7 bases between the germline ends. Germline CDR1 MDHEN, CDR2 SYDVKM. CDR3 size: 12 residues. CDR3 DNA sequence: TGTGCCAGCAGCGGCGGAGGAAACACCATATATTTT. Encoded protein: CASSGGGNTIYF.

V gene TRBV19 combines with J gene TRBJ1-2; the D is unclear. The CDR3 is 16 amino acids. V gave up 0 bases and J gave up 7 bases, with 18 bases separating them. Germline-derived CDR1 and CDR2 are LNHDA and SQIVND (reference sequence). The CDR3 spells CASSIDSGTMVFGYTF. In DNA form, the CDR3 reads TGTGCCAGTAGTATAGACAGCGGAACTATGGTCTTTGGCTACACCTTC.

The genes are TRBV2 and TRBJ2-7, with D possibly matching TRBD1 (6 bases). V lost 5 bases, J lost 0 bases, and 8 bases lay in between. Germline CDR1 reads SNHLY; CDR2 reads FYNNEI. CDR3 length: 13 residues. The CDR3 here is CASSRRGSYEQYF. Here the CDR3 DNA reads TGTGCCAGCAGTCGCAGGGGCTCCTACGAGCAGTACTTC.

This chain links TRBV18 with TRBJ1-1; the D gene is possibly TRBD1 (6 bases). V was trimmed by 6 bases and J by 0 bases, leaving 14 bases between them. CDR1 KGHSH and CDR2 LQKENI come from the germline V gene. The CDR3 sequence is 15 residues long. CDR3 coding DNA: TGTGCCAGCTCTCAAAACAGGGACATGAACACTGAAGCTTTCTTT. Translating it yields CASSQNRDMNTEAFF.

The CDR3 nucleotides are TGCGCCAGCAGCTTACAGGGGTCACATAATTCACCCCTCCACTTT. It encodes CASSLQGSHNSPLHF. This chain joins TRBV5-1 and TRBJ1-6, with 7 bases that match TRBD1. Trimming removed 2 bases from V and 5 bases from J; junction bases left unmatched: 4. This CDR3 has 15 amino acids. The germline V gene encodes CDR1 SGHRS and CDR2 YFSETQ.

The V and J genes are TRBV5-4 and TRBJ2-3, with a tentative D call TRBD2 (7 bases). The germline gives CDR1 SGHNT, CDR2 YYREEE (reference sequence). The V end lost 3 bases, the J end lost 0 bases, and 14 bases lay between the germline ends. The CDR3 is 16 amino acids. CDR3 coding DNA: TGTGCCAGCAGCTCGAGAGGGGGGGGTAGCACAGATACGCAGTATTTT. It yields the protein CASSSRGGGSTDTQYF.

This clone was seen a single time. V usage is TRBV2 and J usage is TRBJ1-5, with unresolved D. CDR1 and CDR2 from the germline V gene are SNHLY and FYNNEI. V lost 6 bases, J lost 2 bases, and 14 bases lay in between. CDR3 length equals 15 residues. CDR3 nucleotide sequence: TGTGCCAGCAGAGAGGAAATGGCAGGCAATCAGCCCCAGCATTTT. Amino acid sequence: CASREEMAGNQPQHF.

The chain is built from TRBV4-2 and TRBJ2-5; 10 bases agree with TRBD2. This CDR3 spans 16 amino acids. Losses at the gene ends were 0 bases for V and 5 bases for J; bases not matched to a gene: 6. CDR1 and CDR2 (germline): LGHNA, YNFKEQ. The CDR3 loop reads CASSQEVAGGSETQYF. The CDR3 DNA is TGTGCCAGCAGCCAAGAGGTAGCGGGGGGTTCGGAGACCCAGTACTTC.

The chain recombines TRBV6-5 with TRBJ2-5; 9 positions match TRBD1. With 4 bases clipped from V and 0 bases from J, the junction kept 3 bases outside the gene matches. Germline CDR1 reads MNHEY; CDR2 reads SVGAGI. This CDR3 is built from 15 residues. The CDR3 loop reads CASSFRDRDQETQYF. CDR3 nucleotides: TGTGCCAGCAGTTTCCGGGACAGGGACCAAGAGACCCAGTACTTC.

This clone is a singleton in its sample. The chain combines TRBV2 with TRBJ2-1; TRBD2 might be the D (6 bases). The germline V and J ends were trimmed by 7 bases and 15 bases, with 25 bases remaining between them. The germline V gene encodes CDR1 SNHLY and CDR2 FYNNEI. The CDR3 is made up of 14 amino acids. The CDR3 DNA sequence: TGTGCCAGCACTCGAGGGGAGAACCGGGACTCTGGGTTCTTC. It specifies CASTRGENRDSGFF.